The next 3 T cell receptor beta chains were all read from a single sample in a study of cytomegalovirus exposure and HLA in healthy donors. Vbeta (60) and Jbeta (13) primers were used in the PCR. Sequenced by immunoSEQ multiplex PCR; TCRdb stores in-frame clones only, minus some. The table lists about 140,000 clones. Source material: PBMCs. These receptors all stem from a man aged 40-49 years in good health and CMV-seronegative.

The V gene is TRBV5-6, the J gene TRBJ1-5, with D possibly matching TRBD1 (5 bases). Germline V lookup: CDR1 SGHDT, CDR2 YYEEEE. With 4 bases removed from V and 5 bases from J, the gap between germline ends came to 16 bases. The CDR3 spans 15 residues. Here the CDR3 DNA reads TGTGCCAGCAGCCAGGGAGGGGATGGCGATCAGCCCCAGCATTTT. Its translation is CASSQGGDGDQPQHF.

The chain has TRBV10-2 and TRBJ2-2, with D possibly matching TRBD1 (6 bases). Germline V gene sequence: CDR1 WSHSY, CDR2 SAAADI. This CDR3 contains 13 residues. V gave up 8 bases and J gave up 1 base, with 8 bases separating them. CDR3 nucleotides: TGCGCCAGCGGGGGCCAGAACACCGGGGAGCTGTTTTTT. It is translated as CASGGQNTGELFF.

The chain recombines TRBV27 with TRBJ2-2; no clear D gene. Germline V CDR1 and CDR2: MNHEY, SMNVEV (reference sequence). The CDR3 totals 13 residues. With 2 bases removed from V and 1 base from J, the gap between germline ends came to 2 bases. The CDR3 protein is CASSLLNTGELFF. The CDR3 DNA is TGTGCCAGCAGTTTACTGAACACCGGGGAGCTGTTTTTT.